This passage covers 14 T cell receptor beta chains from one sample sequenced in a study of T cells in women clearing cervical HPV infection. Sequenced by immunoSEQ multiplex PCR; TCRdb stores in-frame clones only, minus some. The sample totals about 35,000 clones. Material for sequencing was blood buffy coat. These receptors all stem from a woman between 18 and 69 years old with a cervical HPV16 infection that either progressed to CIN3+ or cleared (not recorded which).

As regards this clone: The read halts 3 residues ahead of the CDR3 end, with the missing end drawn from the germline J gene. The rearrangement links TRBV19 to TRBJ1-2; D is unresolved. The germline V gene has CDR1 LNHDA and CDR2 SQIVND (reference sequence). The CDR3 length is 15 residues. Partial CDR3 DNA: TGTGCCAGTAGTAGGAGCGGGTTTAGCACAGATACC. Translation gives CASSRSGFSTDT. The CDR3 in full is CASSRSGFSTDTYTF.

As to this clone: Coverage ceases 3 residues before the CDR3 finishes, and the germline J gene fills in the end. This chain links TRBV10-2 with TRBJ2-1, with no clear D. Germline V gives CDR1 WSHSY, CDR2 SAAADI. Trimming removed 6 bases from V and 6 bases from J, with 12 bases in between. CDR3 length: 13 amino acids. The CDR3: CASSYHSGNEQFF. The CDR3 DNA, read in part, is TGCGCCAGCAGCTACCACTCCGGCAATGAG.

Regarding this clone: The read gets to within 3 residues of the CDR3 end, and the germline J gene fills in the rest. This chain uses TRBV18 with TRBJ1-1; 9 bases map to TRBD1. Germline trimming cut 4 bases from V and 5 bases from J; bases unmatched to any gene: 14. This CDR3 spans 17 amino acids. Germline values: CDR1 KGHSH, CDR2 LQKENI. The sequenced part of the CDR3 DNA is TGTGCCAGCTCACTTAACAGGGGGCGAATCAGTAAGACTGAA. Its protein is CASSLNRGRISKTE. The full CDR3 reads CASSLNRGRISKTEAFF.

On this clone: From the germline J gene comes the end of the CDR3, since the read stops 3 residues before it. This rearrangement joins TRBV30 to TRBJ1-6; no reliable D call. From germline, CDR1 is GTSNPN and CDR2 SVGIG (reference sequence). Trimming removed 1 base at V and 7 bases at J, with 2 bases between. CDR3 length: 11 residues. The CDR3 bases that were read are TGTGCCTGGAGTGCGAATTCACCC. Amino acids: CAWSANSP. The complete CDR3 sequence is CAWSANSPLHF.

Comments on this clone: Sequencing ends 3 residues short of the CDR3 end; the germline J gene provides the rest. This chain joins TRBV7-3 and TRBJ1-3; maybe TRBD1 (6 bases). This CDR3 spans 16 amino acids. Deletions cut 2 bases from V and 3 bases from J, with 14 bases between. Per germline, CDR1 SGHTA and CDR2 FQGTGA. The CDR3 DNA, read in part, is TGTGCCAGCAGCTTAGGTCCGGCAGGGGTTGGAAACACC. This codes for CASSLGPAGVGNT. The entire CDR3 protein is CASSLGPAGVGNTIYF.

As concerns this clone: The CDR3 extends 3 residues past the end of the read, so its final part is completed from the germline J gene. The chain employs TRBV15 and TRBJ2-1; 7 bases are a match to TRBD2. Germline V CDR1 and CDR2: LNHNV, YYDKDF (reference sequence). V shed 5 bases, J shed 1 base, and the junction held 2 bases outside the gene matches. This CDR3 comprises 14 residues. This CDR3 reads CATSPAGSYNEQFF. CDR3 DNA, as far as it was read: TGTGCCACCAGCCCAGCGGGGTCCTACAATGAG.

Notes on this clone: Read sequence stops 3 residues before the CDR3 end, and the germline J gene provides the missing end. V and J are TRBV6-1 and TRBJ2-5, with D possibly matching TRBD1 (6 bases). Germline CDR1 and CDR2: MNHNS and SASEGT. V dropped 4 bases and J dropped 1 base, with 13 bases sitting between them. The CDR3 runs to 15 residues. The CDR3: CASSAQGGGQETQYF. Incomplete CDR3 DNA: TGTGCCAGCAGTGCACAGGGTGGGGGCCAAGAGACC.

Partial CDR3 DNA: TGTGCCAGTAAGGCCGGGTCGATAGCCCTCGATAGCAATCAGCCC. Translating it yields CASKAGSIALDSNQP. The CDR3 in full is CASKAGSIALDSNQPQHF. The chain links TRBV19 to TRBJ1-5; no clear D gene. The CDR3 end falls 3 residues outside the read, so it is completed with the germline J gene. There are 18 residues in the CDR3. Germline CDR1 is LNHDA and CDR2 is SQIVND (reference sequence). Trimming cost V 7 bases and J 0 bases, with 22 bases left between them.

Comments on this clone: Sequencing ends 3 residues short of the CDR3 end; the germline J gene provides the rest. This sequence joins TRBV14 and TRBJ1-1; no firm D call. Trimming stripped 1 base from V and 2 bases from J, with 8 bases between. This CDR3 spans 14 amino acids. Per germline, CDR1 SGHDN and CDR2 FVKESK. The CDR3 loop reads CASSQGAGNTEAFF. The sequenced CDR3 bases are TGTGCCAGCAGCCAAGGTGCAGGAAACACTGAA.

CDR3 region: CSAKGQDLYEQYF. CDR3 DNA (partial): TGCAGTGCTAAGGGACAGGACCTCTACGAG. The chain joins TRBV20-1 to TRBJ2-7, with TRBD1 identical over 8 bases. The CDR3 end lies 3 residues beyond the end of the read and is filled in from the germline J gene. The CDR3 length is 13 residues. Trimming took 4 bases from V and 3 from J; bases not matched to a gene: 5. Germline lookup yields CDR1 DFQATT and CDR2 SNEGSKA (reference sequence).

The sequenced part of the CDR3 DNA is TGTGCCAGCAGCTTAGCTGGGACAGCGAATCAGCCC. As protein: CASSLAGTANQP. The entire CDR3 reads CASSLAGTANQPQHF. This chain joins TRBV7-8 and TRBJ1-5; 7 bases map to TRBD1. The CDR3 end is not reached by the read, which stops 3 residues before it; the germline J gene fills it in. V was clipped by 0 bases and J by 4 bases; unmatched bases: 3. The length of the CDR3 is 15 residues. Per the germline V gene, CDR1 is SGHVS and CDR2 is FQNEAQ.

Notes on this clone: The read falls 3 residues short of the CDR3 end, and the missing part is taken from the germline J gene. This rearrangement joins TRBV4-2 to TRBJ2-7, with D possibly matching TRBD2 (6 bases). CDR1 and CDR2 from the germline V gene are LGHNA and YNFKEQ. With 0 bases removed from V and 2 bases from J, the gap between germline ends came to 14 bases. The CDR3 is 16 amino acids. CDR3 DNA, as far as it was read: TGTGCCAGCAGCCAAGAGGGCGGGATAAACCCCTACGAG. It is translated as CASSQEGGINPYE. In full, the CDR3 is CASSQEGGINPYEQYF.

The CDR3 is CASRRGNEKLFF. CDR3 bases read: TGTGCCAGCCGTAGGGGTAATGAAAAG. The gene calls are TRBV7-9 and TRBJ2-2, with D perhaps matching TRBD1 (5 bases). The read ends 3 residues shy of where the CDR3 ends; the end is completed using the germline J gene. CDR3 length equals 12 residues. Germline assignment: CDR1 SEHNR and CDR2 FQNEAQ (reference sequence). The full variable domain, with the rest looked up from reference TRBV7-9 and TRBJ2-2, is DTGVSQNPRHKITKRGQNVTFRCDPISEHNRLYWYRQTLGQGPEFLTYFQNEAQLEKSRLLSDRFSAERPKGSFSTLEIQRTEQGDSAMYLCASRRGNEKLFFGEGSRLTVL.

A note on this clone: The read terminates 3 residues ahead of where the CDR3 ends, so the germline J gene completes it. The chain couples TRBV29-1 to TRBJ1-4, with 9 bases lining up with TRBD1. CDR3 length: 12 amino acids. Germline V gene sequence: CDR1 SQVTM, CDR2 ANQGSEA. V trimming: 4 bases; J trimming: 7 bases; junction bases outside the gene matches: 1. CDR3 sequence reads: CSVGTGVEKLFF. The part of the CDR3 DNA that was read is TGCAGCGTTGGGACAGGGGTTGAAAAA.